This T cell receptor (beta chain) was found in a study of CD8 T cells in ankylosing spondylitis. Germline CDR1 is SGHAT and CDR2 is FQNNGV. V was trimmed by 1 base and J by 13 bases, leaving 10 bases between them. This CDR3 is built from 12 residues. This clonotype was seen once. TCRdb redid the calling of the 5' RACE reads with MiXCR, one entry per CDR3 protein. The data contain under 200,000 distinct CDR3 sequences, 11% of them seen just once; the ten biggest clones take up roughly 29%. The chain combines TRBV11-2 with TRBJ1-4, with D unresolved. This clonotype originated in a male donor with ankylosing spondylitis or in good health (not recorded which). Source material: blood, either unsorted or a sorted T cell fraction (not recorded which). The chain's CDR3 is CASSLVGKGLFF. The DNA of the CDR3 is TGTGCCAGCAGCTTAGTTGGGAAGGGACTGTTTTTT. The complete variable domain, with remaining parts taken from reference TRBV11-2 and TRBJ1-4, reads EAGVAQSPRYKIIEKRQSVAFWCNPISGHATLYWYQQILGQGPKLLIQFQNNGVVDDSQLPKDRFSAERLKGVDSTLKIQPAKLEDSAVYLCASSLVGKGLFFGSGTQLSVL.